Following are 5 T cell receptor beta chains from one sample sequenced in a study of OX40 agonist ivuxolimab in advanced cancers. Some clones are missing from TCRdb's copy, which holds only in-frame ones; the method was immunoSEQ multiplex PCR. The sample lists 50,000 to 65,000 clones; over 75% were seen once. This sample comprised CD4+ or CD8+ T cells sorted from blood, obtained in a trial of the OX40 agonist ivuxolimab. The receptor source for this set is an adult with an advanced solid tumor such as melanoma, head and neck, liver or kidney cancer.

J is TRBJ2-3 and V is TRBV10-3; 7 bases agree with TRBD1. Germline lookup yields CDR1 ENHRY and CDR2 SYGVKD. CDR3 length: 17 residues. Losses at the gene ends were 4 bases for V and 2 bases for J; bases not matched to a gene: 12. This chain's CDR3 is CAISVLDRDAITDTQYF. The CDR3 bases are TGTGCCATCAGTGTGCTTGACAGGGACGCTATCACAGATACGCAGTATTTT.

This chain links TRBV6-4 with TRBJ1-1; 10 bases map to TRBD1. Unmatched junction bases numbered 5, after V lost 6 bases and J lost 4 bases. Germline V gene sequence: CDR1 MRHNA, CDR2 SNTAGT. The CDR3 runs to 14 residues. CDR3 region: CASSRQGASTEAFF. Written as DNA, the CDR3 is TGTGCCAGCAGCCGACAGGGGGCTTCCACTGAAGCTTTCTTT.

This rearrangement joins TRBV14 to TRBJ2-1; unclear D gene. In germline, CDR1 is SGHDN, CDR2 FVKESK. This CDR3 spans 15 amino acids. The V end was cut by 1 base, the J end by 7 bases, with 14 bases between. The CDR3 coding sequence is TGTGCCAGCAGCCAAGTGGCTCTGGGTCGGAATGAGCAGTTCTTC. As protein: CASSQVALGRNEQFF.

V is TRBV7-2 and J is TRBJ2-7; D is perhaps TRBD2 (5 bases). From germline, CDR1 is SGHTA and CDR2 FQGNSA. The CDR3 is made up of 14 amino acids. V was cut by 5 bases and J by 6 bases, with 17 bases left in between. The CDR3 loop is CASSQLISGGEQYF. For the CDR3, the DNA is TGTGCCAGCAGCCAACTAATTTCAGGAGGCGAGCAGTACTTC.

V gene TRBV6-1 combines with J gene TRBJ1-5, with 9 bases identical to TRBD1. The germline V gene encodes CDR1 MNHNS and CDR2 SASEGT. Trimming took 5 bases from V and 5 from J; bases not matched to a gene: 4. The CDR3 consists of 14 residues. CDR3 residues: CASSTRQGDQPQHF. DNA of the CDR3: TGTGCCAGCAGTACCCGACAGGGGGATCAGCCCCAGCATTTT.